These 10 T cell receptor beta chains originate from one sample sequenced in a study of shared clonotypes between healthy human individuals. Libraries were prepared by immunoSEQ multiplex PCR; TCRdb keeps only in-frame clonotypes and omits some of them. Among about 560,000 clones listed, 70% to 80% were seen once. Sequencing input: PBMCs. The source of these receptors is a woman aged 40 to 50 in good health. Some clones in this sample may be carry-over from other donors' samples.

This clone was counted between two and nine times. The chain recombines TRBV27 with TRBJ2-5; 12 nucleotides agree with TRBD1. This CDR3 is 15 amino acids long. J was trimmed by 5 bases and V by 8 bases; bases with no gene match: 9. Germline V gene lookup returns CDR1 MNHEY and CDR2 SMNVEV (reference sequence). The CDR3 DNA reads as TGTGCCAGCCGTCCCGGGACAGGGGGCTGGGAGACCCAGTACTTC. This gives the protein CASRPGTGGWETQYF.

V is TRBV6-4 and J is TRBJ2-1; TRBD2 matches 13 bases. From germline, CDR1 is MRHNA and CDR2 SNTAGT. This CDR3 has 15 amino acids. V trimming: 3 bases; J trimming: 8 bases; junction bases outside the gene matches: 4. The CDR3 nucleotides are TGTGCCAGCAGTGAGGGGACTAGCGGGAATTATGAGCAGTTCTTC. Translated, it gives CASSEGTSGNYEQFF.

This clone has a count of ten or more. V is TRBV7-8 and J is TRBJ1-1, with D hard to call. The V and J ends lost 2 bases and 1 base respectively, with 23 bases between them. CDR1 SGHVS and CDR2 FQNEAQ come from the germline V gene. The CDR3 has 19 residues. The CDR3: CASSLRPLIYQAENTEAFF. In DNA, the CDR3 is TGTGCCAGCAGCTTAAGGCCCCTAATCTATCAGGCGGAGAACACTGAAGCTTTCTTT.

There are a few counts of this clone. V is TRBV5-4 and J is TRBJ2-5; D is undetermined. V was clipped by 0 bases and J by 2 bases, with 5 bases between them. This CDR3 contains 13 residues. CDR1 and CDR2 from the germline V gene are SGHNT and YYREEE (reference sequence). CDR3 DNA: TGTGCCAGCAGCTTGGACGGGCAAGAGACCCAGTACTTC. This gives the protein CASSLDGQETQYF.

This chain joins TRBV11-2 and TRBJ2-5, with 14 bases fitting TRBD2. In germline, CDR1 is SGHAT, CDR2 FQNNGV. J lost 1 base, V lost 5 bases, and 9 bases had no gene match. The CDR3 runs 18 residues. The CDR3 protein is CASSPGTSGSWGQETQYF. The CDR3 region has the DNA TGTGCCAGCAGCCCCGGGACTAGCGGGAGTTGGGGCCAAGAGACCCAGTACTTC.

This chain uses TRBV18 with TRBJ2-7; D might be TRBD1 (6 bases). Germline CDR1 is KGHSH and CDR2 is LQKENI. V lost 6 bases and J 5 bases, leaving 14 bases between the germline ends. The CDR3 runs to 13 residues. Here the CDR3 reads CASSPIEGDEQYF. The CDR3 bases are TGTGCCAGCTCGCCCATCGAGGGGGACGAGCAGTACTTC.

The chain joins TRBV7-2 to TRBJ2-3; possibly TRBD1 or TRBD2 for D (5 bases each). Germline V gives CDR1 SGHTA, CDR2 FQGNSA. The V and J ends lost 5 bases and 4 bases respectively, with 13 bases between them. The CDR3 extends over 14 amino acids. Written as DNA, the CDR3 is TGTGCCAGCAGCCTGAGGGGTGGGCCAGATACGCAGTATTTT. Encoded protein: CASSLRGGPDTQYF.

CDR3 bases: TGTGCCTGCTCGATTAGCTCTGGAAACACCATATATTTT. It specifies CACSISSGNTIYF. The chain joins TRBV30 to TRBJ1-3, with unresolved D. The V gene's germline CDR1 is GTSNPN and CDR2 SVGIG (reference sequence). CDR3 size: 13 residues. Trimming stripped 6 bases from V and 0 bases from J, with 9 bases between.

The genes are TRBV5-1 and TRBJ2-4, with D tentatively TRBD1 or TRBD2 (5 bases each). This CDR3 spans 14 amino acids. Germline CDR1 reads SGHRS; CDR2 reads YFSETQ. V lost 4 bases and J lost 8, with 16 bases in between. The chain's CDR3 is CASSMGPGRDIQYF. DNA of the CDR3: TGCGCCAGCAGCATGGGGCCCGGGCGGGACATTCAGTACTTC.

The chain is built from TRBV11-3 and TRBJ2-7, with D tentatively TRBD2 (6 bases). This CDR3 comprises 13 residues. Germline-derived CDR1 and CDR2 are SGHNT and YENEEA. V was clipped by 1 base and J by 6 bases, with 10 bases between them. CDR3 in amino acids: CASSLGGDFEQYF. The DNA of the CDR3 is TGTGCCAGCAGCTTAGGGGGGGACTTCGAGCAGTACTTC.